This T cell receptor beta chain appears in the sequencing data of a study of cytomegalovirus exposure and HLA in healthy donors. Regarding the study as a whole: CMV serostatus was the only recorded immune exposure for donors. For presence/absence analyses, sequencing depth was assumed to be roughly uniform across donors.

CDR1 MDHEN and CDR2 SYDVKM come from the germline V gene. Trimming removed 5 bases at V and 2 bases at J, with 14 bases between. The CDR3 extends over 15 amino acids. PCR involved 60 Vbeta and 13 Jbeta primers. Clones were read by immunoSEQ multiplex PCR, and TCRdb kept only the in-frame ones, dropping some. The sample shows 150,000 to 200,000 clones, roughly 74% of them seen only once. About this clone itself: What it binds is unknown.

The sequencing sample was made of PBMCs. The receptor was derived from a woman aged 40 to 50 in good health and CMV-seropositive. The gene calls are TRBV28 and TRBJ2-3; weak D call: TRBD1 (6 bases). CDR3 sequence (DNA): TGTGCCAGCAGTGTCGACAGGCTGATCACAGATACGCAGTATTTT. It is translated as CASSVDRLITDTQYF.